This TCR beta chain was sequenced in a study of cytotoxic CD8 clonotypes in ibrutinib-treated CLL. Study background: Among responders, some 25 were partial and 2 complete; after median roughly 68 months, around 14 stayed remitted and some 12 progressed.

A remark on this clone: What it recognizes is unknown.

Per the germline V gene, CDR1 is SGHTA and CDR2 is FQGNSA. Trimming removed 4 bases from V and 5 bases from J; junction bases left unmatched: 11. This CDR3 contains 15 residues. The table came from immunoSEQ multiplex PCR; TCRdb's copy has only in-frame clones and leaves some out. Here the sample spans almost 250,000 clones, 70% being singletons. Study observations and caveats: Clonality went up at ibrutinib response and then declined back toward baseline at progression.

This chain joins TRBV7-2 and TRBJ2-7; 7 bases are a match to TRBD1. This clonotype was sampled from a human donor with chronic lymphocytic leukemia. Sequenced here: PBMCs, sampled after 24 months of ibrutinib treatment. CDR3 nucleotide sequence: TGTGCCAGCAGCTCCCCCGACAGGGCCCACAACGAGCAGTACTTC. This translates into CASSSPDRAHNEQYF.